These 19 T cell receptor beta chains were all obtained from the same sample, sequenced in a study of cytomegalovirus exposure and HLA in healthy donors. The PCR made use of 60 Vbeta and 13 Jbeta primers. Method: immunoSEQ multiplex PCR; TCRdb's copy keeps in-frame clones and lacks some. The table shows about 140,000 clones, with roughly four fifths occurring only once. The sequenced sample was PBMCs. The origin of the receptors is a woman aged 45 to 65 in good health and CMV-seropositive.

Many counts were recorded for this clone. This chain links TRBV10-2 with TRBJ2-7; 9 nucleotides line up with TRBD2. V lost 4 bases, J lost 1 base, and 5 bases stayed unmatched. The CDR3 sequence is 15 residues long. CDR1 and CDR2 from the germline V gene are WSHSY and SAAADI. CDR3 in amino acids: CASSGVGLASYEQYF. The DNA for the CDR3 is TGCGCCAGCAGTGGAGTTGGACTAGCGTCCTACGAGCAGTACTTC.

DNA of the CDR3: TGCGCCAGCAGCCCCCAGGGGGGCCGTGAAGCTTTCTTT. It codes for CASSPQGGREAFF. V usage is TRBV5-1 and J usage is TRBJ1-1; 7 bases agree with TRBD1. The length of the CDR3 is 13 residues. The V gene end was trimmed by 4 bases and the J gene end by 7 bases; junction bases not matched to a gene: 7. The germline V gene encodes CDR1 SGHRS and CDR2 YFSETQ. Based on the CDR3 plus reference TRBV5-1 and TRBJ1-1, the full variable domain is KAGVTQTPRYLIKTRGQQVTLSCSPISGHRSVSWYQQTPGQGLQFLFEYFSETQRNKGNFPGRFSGRQFSNSRSEMNVSTLELGDSALYLCASSPQGGREAFFGQGTRLTVV.

The V and J genes are TRBV30 and TRBJ1-1; TRBD1 agrees at 8 bases. V shed 3 bases and J 3 bases; nucleotides not matched to a gene: 6. The CDR3 length is 14 residues. Germline V gene sequence: CDR1 GTSNPN, CDR2 SVGIG (reference sequence). The chain's CDR3 is CAWRRPGGYTEAFF. CDR3 bases: TGTGCCTGGAGAAGGCCAGGGGGCTACACTGAAGCTTTCTTT. Full variable domain (outside the CDR3, taken from reference TRBV30 and TRBJ1-1): SQTIHQWPATLVQPVGSPLSLECTVEGTSNPNLYWYRQAAGRGLQLLFYSVGIGQISSEVPQNLSASRPQDRQFILSSKKLLLSDSGFYLCAWRRPGGYTEAFFGQGTRLTVV.

The rearrangement uses TRBV7-2 and TRBJ2-5; TRBD2 agrees at 9 bases. The V gene's germline CDR1 is SGHTA and CDR2 FQGNSA. Trimming removed 8 bases from V and 1 base from J; junction bases left unmatched: 8. The CDR3 runs 15 residues. The DNA for the CDR3 is TGTGCCAGCTGTAGGTCAGCGGGGGGCCAAGAGACCCAGTACTTC. Protein sequence: CASCRSAGGQETQYF.

This rearrangement joins TRBV29-1 to TRBJ1-4; D is unresolved. Trimming took off 3 bases at V and 3 bases at J, with 8 bases between the two ends. The germline gives CDR1 SQVTM, CDR2 ANQGSEA. This CDR3 has 13 amino acids. CDR3 region: CSVEEVPNEKLFF. DNA for the CDR3: TGCAGCGTTGAGGAGGTTCCTAATGAAAAACTGTTTTTT. Combining the CDR3 with reference TRBV29-1 and TRBJ1-4 gives the whole variable domain SAVISQKPSRDICQRGTSLTIQCQVDSQVTMMFWYRQQPGQSLTLIATANQGSEATYESGFVIDKFPISRPNLTFSTLTVSNMSPEDSSIYLCSVEEVPNEKLFFGSGTQLSVL.

J is TRBJ2-3 and V is TRBV20-1; D not resolved. Trimming took off 0 bases at V and 9 bases at J, with 7 bases between the two ends. This CDR3 comprises 11 residues. The germline gives CDR1 DFQATT, CDR2 SNEGSKA (reference sequence). The CDR3, as DNA: TGCAGTGCTAGAGATCAGGAAACGCAGTATTTT. Protein sequence: CSARDQETQYF.

The rearrangement joins TRBV2 to TRBJ2-1; possible D gene TRBD2, 7 bases. This CDR3 comprises 15 residues. CDR1 and CDR2 from the germline V gene are SNHLY and FYNNEI. V gave up 11 bases and J gave up 5 bases, with 22 bases separating them. In DNA form, the CDR3 reads TGTGCCGGGGGGGGCCCGGGACTGGTACACAATGAGCAGTTCTTC. Translated: CAGGGPGLVHNEQFF.

V is TRBV6-6 and J is TRBJ2-1, with D tentatively TRBD1 (6 bases). The germline CDR1 and CDR2 sequences are MNHNY and SVGAGI (reference sequence). The V gene lost 6 bases and the J gene lost 5 bases, with 14 bases spanning the gap. This CDR3 is 14 amino acids long. CDR3 in DNA: TGTGCCAGCAGACAACAGGGACGCAACAATGAGCAGTTCTTC. Translation gives CASRQQGRNNEQFF.

This clone was observed a single time. CDR3 coding DNA: TGTGCCAGCCAAACCAGGCGACTAGCGGGAAGAGAGACCCAGTACTTC. Translating gives CASQTRRLAGRETQYF. The chain couples TRBV5-6 to TRBJ2-5, with 11 bases matching TRBD2. In germline, CDR1 is SGHDT, CDR2 YYEEEE. Unmatched junction bases numbered 12, after V lost 7 bases and J lost 4 bases. This CDR3 has 16 amino acids.

The chain carries TRBV28 and TRBJ2-7; weak D call: TRBD1 (6 bases). Germline values: CDR1 MDHEN, CDR2 SYDVKM. Trimming shortened V by 6 bases and J by 1 base, and 10 bases separated the two germline ends. The CDR3 runs to 13 residues. The CDR3 DNA follows: TGTGCCAGCAGGCGGACAGTATCCTACGAGCAGTACTTC. Protein: CASRRTVSYEQYF.

The rearrangement links TRBV6-5 to TRBJ2-5; D may be TRBD2 (6 bases). The J call is uncertain, as TRBJ2-7 better fits the DNA end. Germline values: CDR1 MNHEY, CDR2 SVGAGI. This CDR3 has 15 amino acids. The CDR3 region is CASSPGTPGVYEQYF. The CDR3 DNA is TGTGCCAGCAGTCCCGGGACTCCCGGGGTCTACGAGCAGTACTTC.

This chain connects TRBV7-2 to TRBJ2-7, with D perhaps matching TRBD1 (5 bases). CDR3 length equals 17 residues. V lost 5 bases and J 3 bases, leaving 23 bases between the germline ends. In germline, CDR1 is SGHTA, CDR2 FQGNSA. This CDR3 is CASSKQPQGTPSYEQYF. The CDR3 DNA reads as TGTGCCAGCAGCAAACAGCCTCAGGGCACCCCAAGCTACGAGCAGTACTTC.

The rearrangement links TRBV18 to TRBJ2-1; TRBD2 is a possible D gene (5 bases). The V gene lost 4 bases and the J gene lost 1 base, with 14 bases spanning the gap. Germline CDR1 KGHSH, CDR2 LQKENI. The CDR3 is 16 residues long. CDR3 DNA: TGTGCCAGCTCACTCTACGCGGACTCGTCCTACAATGAGCAGTTCTTC. Its translation: CASSLYADSSYNEQFF.

This chain connects TRBV2 to TRBJ1-5; no clear D gene. Germline V gene data show CDR1 as SNHLY and CDR2 as FYNNEI. CDR3 length: 16 amino acids. The germline V and J ends were trimmed by 1 base and 0 bases, with 10 bases remaining between them. CDR3 loop: CASSEGPNYSNQPQHF. The CDR3 nucleotides read TGTGCCAGCAGTGAAGGGCCGAACTATAGCAATCAGCCCCAGCATTTT.

The rearrangement joins TRBV2 to TRBJ2-3; 10 bases agree with TRBD2. This CDR3 is 12 amino acids long. The V gene's germline CDR1 is SNHLY and CDR2 FYNNEI. With V trimmed by 7 bases and J by 6 bases, 1 base remained unmatched. CDR3 amino acids: CASKRGGDTQYF. CDR3 in DNA: TGTGCCAGCAAGCGGGGGGGGGATACGCAGTATTTT.

The chain employs TRBV27 and TRBJ2-7; 13 bases map to TRBD2. The germline gives CDR1 MNHEY, CDR2 SMNVEV (reference sequence). CDR3 length: 17 residues. Trimming at V came to 5 bases and at J to 6 bases, leaving 13 bases not matched to a gene. For the CDR3, the DNA is TGTGCCAGCAGTCCATGGACTAGCGGGGGAGACCCCTCCGAGCAGTACTTC. This sequence encodes CASSPWTSGGDPSEQYF.

V usage is TRBV6-1 and J usage is TRBJ1-2; no clear D gene. The CDR3 covers 14 residues. Germline-derived CDR1 and CDR2 are MNHNS and SASEGT. V lost 3 bases to trimming and J lost 7 bases, with 15 bases between them. The CDR3 DNA is TGTGCCAGCAGTGATGGGCTTCCTACTGGTGGCTACACCTTC. Its protein product is CASSDGLPTGGYTF.

The V gene is TRBV7-8, the J gene TRBJ1-2, with D perhaps matching TRBD1 (5 bases). Germline CDR1 and CDR2: SGHVS and FQNEAQ. The ends were cut back, 0 bases at V and 7 bases at J, with 12 bases in the middle. The CDR3 spans 14 residues. The CDR3 loop is CASSLALGGGGYTF. The CDR3 nucleotides read TGTGCCAGCAGCTTAGCGCTGGGGGGAGGTGGCTACACCTTC.

This clone turned up a few times. V usage is TRBV27 and J usage is TRBJ1-1; 10 bases are shared with TRBD1. The CDR3 consists of 13 residues. Germline V gives CDR1 MNHEY, CDR2 SMNVEV (reference sequence). The J segment lost 4 bases and the V segment lost 4 bases, leaving 0 bases of the junction unmatched. DNA of the CDR3: TGTGCCAGCAGTTGGACAGGGGGCACTGAAGCTTTCTTT. Its protein is CASSWTGGTEAFF.